What follows are 28 T cell receptor beta chains derived from one specimen sequenced in a study of cytomegalovirus exposure and HLA in healthy donors. Profiled with immunoSEQ multiplex PCR; TCRdb holds only in-frame clones, not every one. The sample records hundreds of thousands of clones, 86% being singletons. The sequenced sample was PBMCs. These receptors originate from a woman between 18 and 30 years old in good health and CMV-seronegative.

A single count supports this clone. The chain carries TRBV10-1 and TRBJ1-1; no firm D call. The V end lost 2 bases, the J end lost 0 bases, and 10 bases lay between the germline ends. CDR1 and CDR2 from the germline V gene are WNHNN and SYGVQD (reference sequence). The CDR3 runs to 15 residues. Here the CDR3 DNA reads TGCGCCAGCAGTGAGGGGCGGGAGATGAACACTGAAGCTTTCTTT. It is translated as CASSEGREMNTEAFF.

The chain carries TRBV25-1 and TRBJ2-6, with unresolved D. Germline CDR1 and CDR2: MGHDK and SYGVNS. The length of the CDR3 is 15 residues. V gave up 3 bases and J gave up 2 bases, with 8 bases separating them. The CDR3 sequence is CASSETRTGANVLTF. CDR3 DNA: TGTGCCAGCAGTGAGACCAGGACTGGGGCCAACGTCCTGACTTTC. The whole variable domain, remainder taken from reference TRBV25-1 and TRBJ2-6, is EADIYQTPRYLVIGTGKKITLECSQTMGHDKMYWYQQDPGMELHLIHYSYGVNSTEKGDLSSESTVSRIRTEHFPLTLESARPSHTSQYLCASSETRTGANVLTFGAGSRLTVL.

The chain combines TRBV30 with TRBJ1-5, with D unresolved. Between the trimmed V and J ends, which lost 4 bases and 6 bases, there was a span of 13 bases. Germline V gives CDR1 GTSNPN, CDR2 SVGIG (reference sequence). This CDR3 has 13 amino acids. The CDR3 spells CAWTGQAGQPQHF. In DNA form, the CDR3 reads TGTGCCTGGACCGGTCAGGCGGGTCAGCCCCAGCATTTT.

This clone has only one observation. The genes are TRBV19 and TRBJ1-5, with D maybe TRBD1 (5 bases). V was trimmed by 7 bases and J by 4 bases, leaving 20 bases between them. Germline CDR1 is LNHDA and CDR2 is SQIVND (reference sequence). The CDR3 is 16 residues long. Here the CDR3 reads CASTNLGEVFNQPQHF. In DNA, the CDR3 is TGTGCCAGTACTAACTTGGGGGAGGTATTTAATCAGCCCCAGCATTTT.

This chain joins TRBV4-2 and TRBJ2-2, with D perhaps matching TRBD2 (5 bases). V lost 3 bases and J lost 2, with 13 bases in between. CDR3 size: 16 residues. Germline V gene data show CDR1 as LGHNA and CDR2 as YNFKEQ. CDR3 loop: CASSQDLGLNTGELFF. In DNA, the CDR3 is TGTGCCAGCAGCCAGGACCTCGGACTTAACACCGGGGAGCTGTTTTTT.

V gene TRBV5-1 combines with J gene TRBJ1-2, with 10 nucleotides matching TRBD1. The V segment lost 4 bases and the J segment 2 bases; nucleotides outside the gene matches: 5. Germline CDR1 reads SGHRS; CDR2 reads YFSETQ. The CDR3 extends over 15 amino acids. CDR3 region: CASSRDRGGNYGYTF. The CDR3 DNA follows: TGCGCCAGCAGCCGGGACAGGGGTGGGAACTATGGCTACACCTTC.

V gene TRBV14 combines with J gene TRBJ1-2; 8 bases match TRBD1. The CDR3 extends over 14 amino acids. CDR1 is SGHDN and CDR2 is FVKESK in the germline V gene. J was trimmed by 8 bases and V by 1 base; bases with no gene match: 6. The CDR3 here is CASSQADRVRGYTF. DNA of the CDR3: TGTGCCAGCAGCCAAGCGGACAGGGTGAGAGGCTACACCTTC.

The gene calls are TRBV28 and TRBJ1-5; 7 positions match TRBD1. In germline, CDR1 is MDHEN, CDR2 SYDVKM. The CDR3 sequence is 13 residues long. Trimming removed 7 bases from V and 3 bases from J; junction bases left unmatched: 3. In DNA, the CDR3 is TGTGCCAGCAAGGGGGCAATCAATCAGCCCCAGCATTTT. Its translation is CASKGAINQPQHF.

The V call is TRBV6-1, the J call TRBJ2-5; TRBD1 might be the D (6 bases). Trimming stripped 2 bases from V and 5 bases from J, with 15 bases between. The CDR3 is made up of 15 amino acids. Germline lookup yields CDR1 MNHNS and CDR2 SASEGT. In DNA, the CDR3 is TGTGCCAGCAGTGAATCATGGGGGCGCGTTGAGACCCAGTACTTC. Its translation: CASSESWGRVETQYF.

The chain carries TRBV7-9 and TRBJ2-7; TRBD2 matches at 10 bases. The V gene end was trimmed by 5 bases and the J gene end by 4 bases; junction bases not matched to a gene: 8. This CDR3 has 15 residues. CDR1 SEHNR and CDR2 FQNEAQ come from the germline V gene (reference sequence). DNA of the CDR3: TGTGCCAGCAGCGCCTTAGCGGGAGGAGGGTACGAGCAGTACTTC. Encoded protein: CASSALAGGGYEQYF. Variable domain in full (rest from reference TRBV7-9 and TRBJ2-7): DTGVSQNPRHKITKRGQNVTFRCDPISEHNRLYWYRQTLGQGPEFLTYFQNEAQLEKSRLLSDRFSAERPKGSFSTLEIQRTEQGDSAMYLCASSALAGGGYEQYFGPGTRLTVT.

The genes are TRBV2 and TRBJ1-5; no reliable D call. V lost 2 bases, J lost 1 base, and 6 bases lay in between. From germline, CDR1 is SNHLY and CDR2 FYNNEI. The CDR3 covers 14 residues. CDR3 coding DNA: TGTGCCAGCAGTGAATTTGGCAGCAATCAGCCCCAGCATTTT. Its translation is CASSEFGSNQPQHF.

DNA for the CDR3: TGTGCCAGCAGTCACGGACAGGGCTCCTACGAGCAGTACTTC. Protein: CASSHGQGSYEQYF. This chain uses TRBV6-5 with TRBJ2-7; 8 bases are a match to TRBD1. CDR1 is MNHEY and CDR2 is SVGAGI in the germline V gene. The J segment lost 0 bases and the V segment lost 5 bases, leaving 3 bases of the junction unmatched. This CDR3 contains 14 residues.

V usage is TRBV15 and J usage is TRBJ1-3; D is possibly TRBD1 (5 bases). This CDR3 comprises 15 residues. The V end was cut by 10 bases, the J end by 2 bases, with 18 bases between. The germline CDR1 and CDR2 sequences are LNHNV and YYDKDF (reference sequence). CDR3 DNA sequence: TGTGCCATCAAGGACCGGGGGGAGGCTGGAAACACCATATATTTT. This translates into CAIKDRGEAGNTIYF. Filled out from reference TRBV15 and TRBJ1-3, the complete variable domain reads DAMVIQNPRYQVTQFGKPVTLSCSQTLNHNVMYWYQQKSSQAPKLLFHYYDKDFNNEADTPDNFQSRRPNTSFCFLDIRSPGLGDTAMYLCAIKDRGEAGNTIYFGEGSWLTVV.

The chain carries TRBV9 and TRBJ2-1; TRBD2 matches 10 bases. The CDR3 runs 15 residues. V was pared by 3 bases and J by 7 bases, with 7 bases of the junction left unmatched. Germline V gene sequence: CDR1 SGDLS, CDR2 YYNGEE. This CDR3 reads CASSDTGLAINEQFF. CDR3 DNA: TGTGCCAGCAGCGATACGGGACTAGCGATAAATGAGCAGTTCTTC.

V usage is TRBV29-1 and J usage is TRBJ2-5; D is perhaps TRBD1 (6 bases). The CDR3 consists of 12 residues. The V end was cut by 1 base, the J end by 7 bases, with 10 bases between. The V gene's germline CDR1 is SQVTM and CDR2 ANQGSEA. The CDR3 protein is CSVEGLGGTQYF. CDR3 DNA: TGCAGCGTTGAAGGCCTAGGGGGGACCCAGTACTTC. Full variable domain (outside the CDR3, taken from reference TRBV29-1 and TRBJ2-5): SAVISQKPSRDICQRGTSLTIQCQVDSQVTMMFWYRQQPGQSLTLIATANQGSEATYESGFVIDKFPISRPNLTFSTLTVSNMSPEDSSIYLCSVEGLGGTQYFGPGTRLLVL.

The chain employs TRBV10-1 and TRBJ2-3; no definite D call. Germline V gene data show CDR1 as WNHNN and CDR2 as SYGVQD (reference sequence). V lost 2 bases and J lost 1, with 13 bases in between. The CDR3 consists of 16 residues. CDR3 loop: CASSEALSSGTDTQYF. DNA of the CDR3: TGCGCCAGCAGTGAGGCCCTCTCGTCGGGCACAGATACGCAGTATTTT.

The V and J genes are TRBV6-1 and TRBJ2-2; D remains unclear. The CDR3 sequence is 15 residues long. Germline CDR1 MNHNS, CDR2 SASEGT. V was shortened by 7 bases and J by 0 bases, with 12 bases between the two germline ends. The CDR3 region is CASMKTLANTGELFF. As DNA, the CDR3 is TGTGCCAGCATGAAGACACTCGCGAACACCGGGGAGCTGTTTTTT.

This chain joins TRBV29-1 and TRBJ2-1; 9 nucleotides match TRBD2. Germline V gives CDR1 SQVTM, CDR2 ANQGSEA. CDR3 length: 15 residues. V was pared by 2 bases and J by 4 bases, with 6 bases of the junction left unmatched. CDR3 protein: CSVEMREGNYNEQFF. CDR3 bases: TGCAGCGTTGAAATGCGGGAGGGAAATTACAATGAGCAGTTCTTC.

The rearrangement links TRBV6-1 to TRBJ1-2; perhaps TRBD1 as D (6 bases). V was shortened by 4 bases and J by 3 bases, with 15 bases between the two germline ends. The CDR3 is 15 residues long. CDR1 is MNHNS, CDR2 SASEGT, per germline. CDR3 in amino acids: CASSVEGGGYYGYTF. The CDR3 bases are TGTGCCAGCAGTGTGGAGGGGGGGGGATACTATGGCTACACCTTC.

V gene TRBV2 combines with J gene TRBJ1-1; D perhaps matches TRBD1 (5 bases). V was pared by 6 bases and J by 1 base, with 18 bases between. The CDR3 is 16 amino acids. From germline, CDR1 is SNHLY and CDR2 FYNNEI. CDR3 loop: CASRWGGDSSNTEAFF. CDR3 sequence (DNA): TGTGCCAGCAGATGGGGAGGAGACAGTTCGAACACTGAAGCTTTCTTT.

V is TRBV5-4 and J is TRBJ2-2, with D perhaps TRBD1 (6 bases). Germline V CDR1 and CDR2: SGHNT, YYREEE (reference sequence). V was cut by 0 bases and J by 0 bases, with 9 bases left in between. This CDR3 region has 16 residues. Here the CDR3 reads CASSLGGGANTGELFF. DNA for the CDR3: TGTGCCAGCAGCTTGGGAGGGGGTGCGAACACCGGGGAGCTGTTTTTT.

The V gene is TRBV28, the J gene TRBJ1-4; D perhaps matches TRBD1 (5 bases). Germline CDR1 is MDHEN and CDR2 is SYDVKM. Between the trimmed V and J ends, which lost 2 bases and 7 bases, there was a span of 14 bases. This CDR3 is 15 amino acids long. For the CDR3, the DNA is TGTGCCAGCAGTTTAGGTGGAGGGGCGGGTGAAAAACTGTTTTTT. Amino acids: CASSLGGGAGEKLFF.

The rearrangement links TRBV9 to TRBJ2-1; 7 bases map to TRBD2. CDR1 SGDLS and CDR2 YYNGEE come from the germline V gene. The CDR3 extends over 17 amino acids. J gave up 0 bases and V 3 bases, and 9 bases lay outside the gene matches. CDR3 DNA sequence: TGTGCCAGCAGCGCCGAGGGAGGGGACCGCTCCTACAATGAGCAGTTCTTC. As protein: CASSAEGGDRSYNEQFF.

The genes are TRBV27 and TRBJ2-7; D might be TRBD2 (6 bases). This CDR3 has 16 residues. The V gene lost 0 bases and the J gene lost 2 bases, with 14 bases spanning the gap. Germline loops: CDR1 MNHEY, CDR2 SMNVEV (reference sequence). CDR3 region: CASSLSIGGNTYEQYF. The CDR3 coding sequence is TGTGCCAGCAGTTTATCGATTGGCGGGAACACCTACGAGCAGTACTTC.

The chain recombines TRBV4-2 with TRBJ2-1; D perhaps matches TRBD2 (6 bases). Trimming left V 6 bases short and J 6 bases short, with 9 bases between. CDR1 and CDR2 (germline): LGHNA, YNFKEQ. The CDR3 spans 12 residues. CDR3 region: CASRMGGNEQFF. CDR3 in DNA: TGTGCCAGCAGGATGGGGGGCAATGAGCAGTTCTTC.

The V and J genes are TRBV6-5 and TRBJ2-7; no reliable D call. The CDR3 length is 16 residues. V lost 2 bases to trimming and J lost 0 bases, with 14 bases between them. CDR1 MNHEY and CDR2 SVGAGI come from the germline V gene. CDR3: CASSYGQVFSSYEQYF. CDR3 nucleotides: TGTGCCAGCAGTTACGGGCAGGTGTTTAGCTCCTACGAGCAGTACTTC.

The genes are TRBV2 and TRBJ2-7; D is ambiguous. Trimming took off 6 bases at V and 3 bases at J, with 6 bases between the two ends. In germline, CDR1 is SNHLY, CDR2 FYNNEI. The CDR3 length is 11 residues. CDR3: CASRAFYEQYF. As DNA, the CDR3 is TGTGCCAGCAGAGCTTTCTACGAGCAGTACTTC.

The V call is TRBV7-9, the J call TRBJ1-3; maybe TRBD1 (5 bases). Per the germline V gene, CDR1 is SEHNR and CDR2 is FQNEAQ (reference sequence). V gave up 4 bases and J gave up 7 bases, with 20 bases separating them. The CDR3 runs to 16 residues. In nucleotides, the CDR3 is TGTGCCAGCAGCTCTCCCCCCACAGGTCGTTTGAACACCATATATTTT. Translated, it gives CASSSPPTGRLNTIYF.